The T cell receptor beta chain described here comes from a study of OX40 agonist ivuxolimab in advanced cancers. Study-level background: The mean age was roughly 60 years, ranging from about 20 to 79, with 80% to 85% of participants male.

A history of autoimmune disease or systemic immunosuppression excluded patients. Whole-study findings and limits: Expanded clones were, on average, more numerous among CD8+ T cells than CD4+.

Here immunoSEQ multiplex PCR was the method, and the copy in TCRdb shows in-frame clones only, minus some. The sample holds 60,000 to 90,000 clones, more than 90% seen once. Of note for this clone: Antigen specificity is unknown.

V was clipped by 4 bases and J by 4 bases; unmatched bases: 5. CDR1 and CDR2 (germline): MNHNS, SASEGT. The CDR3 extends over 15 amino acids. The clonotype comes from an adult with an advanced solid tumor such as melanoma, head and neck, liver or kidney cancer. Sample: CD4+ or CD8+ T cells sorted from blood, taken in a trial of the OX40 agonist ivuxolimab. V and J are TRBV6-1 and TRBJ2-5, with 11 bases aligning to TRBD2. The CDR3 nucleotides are TGTGCCAGCAGTGCGACTAGCGGGAAGGGAGAGACCCAGTACTTC. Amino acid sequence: CASSATSGKGETQYF.